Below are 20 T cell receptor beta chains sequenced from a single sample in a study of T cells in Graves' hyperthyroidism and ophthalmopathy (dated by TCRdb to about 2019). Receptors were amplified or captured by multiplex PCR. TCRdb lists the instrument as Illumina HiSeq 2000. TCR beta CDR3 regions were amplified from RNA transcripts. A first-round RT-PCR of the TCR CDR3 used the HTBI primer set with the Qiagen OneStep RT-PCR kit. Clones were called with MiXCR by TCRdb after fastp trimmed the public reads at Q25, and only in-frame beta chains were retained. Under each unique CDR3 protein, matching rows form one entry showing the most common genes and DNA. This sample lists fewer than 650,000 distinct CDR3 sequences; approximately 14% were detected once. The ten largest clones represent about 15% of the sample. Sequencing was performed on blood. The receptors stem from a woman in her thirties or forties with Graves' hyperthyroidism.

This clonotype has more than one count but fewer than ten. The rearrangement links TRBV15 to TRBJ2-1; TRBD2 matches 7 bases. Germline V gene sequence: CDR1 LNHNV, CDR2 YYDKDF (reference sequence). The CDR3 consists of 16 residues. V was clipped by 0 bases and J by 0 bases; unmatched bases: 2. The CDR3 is CATSRDPGGSYNEQFF. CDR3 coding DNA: TGTGCCACCAGCAGAGATCCGGGGGGCTCCTACAATGAGCAGTTCTTC. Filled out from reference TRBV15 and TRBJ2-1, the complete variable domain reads DAMVIQNPRYQVTQFGKPVTLSCSQTLNHNVMYWYQQKSSQAPKLLFHYYDKDFNNEADTPDNFQSRRPNTSFCFLDIRSPGLGDTAMYLCATSRDPGGSYNEQFFGPGTRLTVL.

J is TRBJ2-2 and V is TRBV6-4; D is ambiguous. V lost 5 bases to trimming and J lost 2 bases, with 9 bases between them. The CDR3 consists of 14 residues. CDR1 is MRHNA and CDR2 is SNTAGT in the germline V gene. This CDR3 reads CASSRNSNTGELFF. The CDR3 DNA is TGTGCCAGCAGTCGCAACAGTAACACCGGGGAGCTGTTTTTT.

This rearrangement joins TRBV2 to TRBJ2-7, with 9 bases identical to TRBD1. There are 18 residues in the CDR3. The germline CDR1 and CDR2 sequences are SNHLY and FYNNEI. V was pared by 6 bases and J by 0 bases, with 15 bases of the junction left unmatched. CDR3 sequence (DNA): TGTGCCAGCAGGGGGACAGGGAACGTGGAGGAGAGCTCCTACGAGCAGTACTTC. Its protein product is CASRGTGNVEESSYEQYF.

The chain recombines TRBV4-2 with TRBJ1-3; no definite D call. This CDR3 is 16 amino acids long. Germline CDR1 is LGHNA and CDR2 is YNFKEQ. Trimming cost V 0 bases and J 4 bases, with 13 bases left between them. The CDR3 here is CASSQERSRSGNTIYF. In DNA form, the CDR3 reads TGTGCCAGCAGCCAAGAAAGGTCTCGAAGCGGAAACACCATATATTTT.

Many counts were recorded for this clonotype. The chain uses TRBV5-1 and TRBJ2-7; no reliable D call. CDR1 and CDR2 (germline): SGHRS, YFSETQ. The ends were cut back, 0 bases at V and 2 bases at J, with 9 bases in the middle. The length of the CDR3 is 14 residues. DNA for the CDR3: TGCGCCAGCAGCTTGGAAATCGGTCCCTACGAGCAGTACTTC. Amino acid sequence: CASSLEIGPYEQYF.

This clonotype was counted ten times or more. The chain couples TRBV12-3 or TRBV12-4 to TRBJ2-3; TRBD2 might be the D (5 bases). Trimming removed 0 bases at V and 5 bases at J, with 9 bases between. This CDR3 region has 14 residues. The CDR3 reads CASSLAGVEDTQYF. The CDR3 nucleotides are TGTGCCAGCAGTTTAGCGGGAGTCGAAGATACGCAGTATTTT.

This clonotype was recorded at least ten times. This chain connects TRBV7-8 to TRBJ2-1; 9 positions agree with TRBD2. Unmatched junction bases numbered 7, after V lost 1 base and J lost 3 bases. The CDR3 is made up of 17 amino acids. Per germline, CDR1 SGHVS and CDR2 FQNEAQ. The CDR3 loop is CASSLGRAGGFYNEQFF. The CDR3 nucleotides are TGTGCCAGCAGCTTAGGCAGAGCGGGAGGATTCTACAATGAGCAGTTCTTC. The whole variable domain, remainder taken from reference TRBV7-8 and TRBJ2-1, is GAGVSQSPRYKVAKRGQDVALRCDPISGHVSLFWYQQALGQGPEFLTYFQNEAQLDKSGLPSDRFFAERPEGSVSTLKIQRTQQEDSAVYLCASSLGRAGGFYNEQFFGPGTRLTVL.

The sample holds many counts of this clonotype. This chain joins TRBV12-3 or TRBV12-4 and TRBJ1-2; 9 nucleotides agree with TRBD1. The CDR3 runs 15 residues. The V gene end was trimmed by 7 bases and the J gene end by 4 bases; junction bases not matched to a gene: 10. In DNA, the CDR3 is TGTGCCAGCACCCAACAGGGGGCTCTTGGCTATGGCTACACCTTC. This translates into CASTQQGALGYGYTF.

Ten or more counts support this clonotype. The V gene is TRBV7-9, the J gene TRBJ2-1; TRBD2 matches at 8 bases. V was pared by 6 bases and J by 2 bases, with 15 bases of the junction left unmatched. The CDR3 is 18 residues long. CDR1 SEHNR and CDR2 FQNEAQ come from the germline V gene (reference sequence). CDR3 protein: CASRSAAPAGDPYNEQFF. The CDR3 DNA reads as TGTGCCAGCAGATCAGCTGCTCCAGCGGGAGATCCCTACAATGAGCAGTTCTTC.

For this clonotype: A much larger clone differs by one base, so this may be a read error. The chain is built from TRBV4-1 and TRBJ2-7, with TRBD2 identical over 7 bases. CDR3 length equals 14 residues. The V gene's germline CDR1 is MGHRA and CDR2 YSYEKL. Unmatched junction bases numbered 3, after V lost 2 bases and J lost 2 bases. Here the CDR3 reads CASSQSRGAYEQYF. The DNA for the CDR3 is TGCGCCAGCAGCCAATCACGGGGGGCCTACGAGCAGTACTTC.

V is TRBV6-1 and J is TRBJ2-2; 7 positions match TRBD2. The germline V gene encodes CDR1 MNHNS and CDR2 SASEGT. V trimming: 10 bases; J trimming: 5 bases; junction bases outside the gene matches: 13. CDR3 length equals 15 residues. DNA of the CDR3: TGTGCCACCGGAGCGGGGAACCTCCGGACCGGGGAGCTGTTTTTT. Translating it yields CATGAGNLRTGELFF.

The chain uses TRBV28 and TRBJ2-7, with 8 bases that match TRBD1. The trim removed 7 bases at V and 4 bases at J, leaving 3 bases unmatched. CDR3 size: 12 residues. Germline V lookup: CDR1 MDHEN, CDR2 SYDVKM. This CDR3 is CASTRQGYEQYF. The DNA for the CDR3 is TGTGCCAGCACTCGACAGGGGTACGAGCAGTACTTC.

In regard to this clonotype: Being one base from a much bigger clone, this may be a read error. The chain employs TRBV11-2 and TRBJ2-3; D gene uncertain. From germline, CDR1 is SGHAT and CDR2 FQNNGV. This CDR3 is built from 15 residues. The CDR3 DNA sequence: TGTGCCAACAGCCCAGACGGCGCCTACACAGATACGCAGTATTTT. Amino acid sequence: CANSPDGAYTDTQYF.

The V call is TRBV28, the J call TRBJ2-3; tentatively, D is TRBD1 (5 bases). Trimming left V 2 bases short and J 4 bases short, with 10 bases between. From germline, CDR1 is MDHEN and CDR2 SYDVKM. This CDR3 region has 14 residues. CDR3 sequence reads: CASSLRGIADTQYF. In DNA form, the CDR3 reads TGTGCCAGCAGTTTAAGGGGAATCGCAGATACGCAGTATTTT. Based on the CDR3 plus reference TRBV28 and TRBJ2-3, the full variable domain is DVKVTQSSRYLVKRTGEKVFLECVQDMDHENMFWYRQDPGLGLRLIYFSYDVKMKEKGDIPEGYSVSREKKERFSLILESASTNQTSMYLCASSLRGIADTQYFGPGTRLTVL.

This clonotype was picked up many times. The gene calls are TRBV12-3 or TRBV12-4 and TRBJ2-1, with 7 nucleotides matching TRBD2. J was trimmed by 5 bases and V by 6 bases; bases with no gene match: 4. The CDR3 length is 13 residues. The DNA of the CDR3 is TGTGCCAGCAGCCAGAGCGGGAACAATGAGCAGTTCTTC. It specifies CASSQSGNNEQFF.

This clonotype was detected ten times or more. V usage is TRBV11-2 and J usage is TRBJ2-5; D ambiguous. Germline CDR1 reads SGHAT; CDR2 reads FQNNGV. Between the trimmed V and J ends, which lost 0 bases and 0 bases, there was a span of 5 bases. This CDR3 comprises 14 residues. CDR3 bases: TGTGCCAGCAGCTTAGACAGCTACCAAGAGACCCAGTACTTC. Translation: CASSLDSYQETQYF.

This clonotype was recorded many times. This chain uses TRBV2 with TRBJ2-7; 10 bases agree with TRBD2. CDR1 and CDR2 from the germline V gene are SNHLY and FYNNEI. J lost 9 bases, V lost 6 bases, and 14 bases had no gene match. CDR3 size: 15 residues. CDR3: CASRERTSGPSGQYF. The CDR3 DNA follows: TGTGCCAGCAGAGAAAGGACTAGCGGCCCTTCAGGGCAGTACTTC.

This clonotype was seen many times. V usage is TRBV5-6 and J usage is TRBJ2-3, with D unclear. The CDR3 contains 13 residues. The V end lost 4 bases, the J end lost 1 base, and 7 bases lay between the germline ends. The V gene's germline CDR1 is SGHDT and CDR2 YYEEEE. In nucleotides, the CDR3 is TGTGCCAGCAGCCTTGAACGCACAGATACGCAGTATTTT. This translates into CASSLERTDTQYF. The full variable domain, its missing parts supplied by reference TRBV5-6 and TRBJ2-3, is DAGVTQSPTHLIKTRGQQVTLRCSPKSGHDTVSWYQQALGQGPQFIFQYYEEEERQRGNFPDRFSGHQFPNYSSELNVNALLLGDSALYLCASSLERTDTQYFGPGTRLTVL.

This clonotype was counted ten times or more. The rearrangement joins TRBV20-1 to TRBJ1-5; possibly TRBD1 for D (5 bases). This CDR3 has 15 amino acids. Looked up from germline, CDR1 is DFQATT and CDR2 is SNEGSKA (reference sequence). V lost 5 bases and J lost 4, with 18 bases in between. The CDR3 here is CSAREVGESNQPQHF. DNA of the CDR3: TGCAGTGCTCGGGAGGTAGGGGAATCGAATCAGCCCCAGCATTTT.

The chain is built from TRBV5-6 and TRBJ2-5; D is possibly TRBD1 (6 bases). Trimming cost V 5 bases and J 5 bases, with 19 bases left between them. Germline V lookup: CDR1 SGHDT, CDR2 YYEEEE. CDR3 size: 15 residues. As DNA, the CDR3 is TGTGCCAGCAGTTCACTGACAGGATATGAGGAGACCCAGTACTTC. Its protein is CASSSLTGYEETQYF. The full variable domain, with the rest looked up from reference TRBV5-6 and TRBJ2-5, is DAGVTQSPTHLIKTRGQQVTLRCSPKSGHDTVSWYQQALGQGPQFIFQYYEEEERQRGNFPDRFSGHQFPNYSSELNVNALLLGDSALYLCASSSLTGYEETQYFGPGTRLLVL.